This T cell receptor (beta chain) was recovered during a study of OX40 agonist ivuxolimab in advanced cancers. Study summary: Ivuxolimab was delivered to patients intravenously every 2 weeks at doses spanning 0.01 to 10 mg/kg. Eligibility rules accepted prior anti-PD-1, anti-PD-L1 or anti-CTLA-4 therapy, and 40% had some. Overall study findings and caveats: At 0.1 to 3.0 mg/kg and by week 6, CD4+ and CD8+ T cells in the blood had expanded clonally.

The germline V gene encodes CDR1 SNHLY and CDR2 FYNNEI. This CDR3 contains 13 residues. V lost 5 bases to trimming and J lost 8 bases, with 15 bases between them. As for this clone: What it recognizes is unknown.

Here immunoSEQ multiplex PCR was the method, and the copy in TCRdb shows in-frame clones only, minus some. The data contain roughly 76,000 clones, about 85% of them singletons. Sequences were derived from CD4+ or CD8+ T cells sorted from blood, sampled in a trial of the OX40 agonist ivuxolimab. The sequence came from an adult with an advanced solid tumor such as melanoma, head and neck, liver or kidney cancer. V is TRBV2 and J is TRBJ1-2; D gene uncertain. The CDR3 sequence is CASSMPASGGYTF. The DNA for the CDR3 is TGTGCCAGCAGTATGCCCGCCTCGGGAGGCTACACCTTC.